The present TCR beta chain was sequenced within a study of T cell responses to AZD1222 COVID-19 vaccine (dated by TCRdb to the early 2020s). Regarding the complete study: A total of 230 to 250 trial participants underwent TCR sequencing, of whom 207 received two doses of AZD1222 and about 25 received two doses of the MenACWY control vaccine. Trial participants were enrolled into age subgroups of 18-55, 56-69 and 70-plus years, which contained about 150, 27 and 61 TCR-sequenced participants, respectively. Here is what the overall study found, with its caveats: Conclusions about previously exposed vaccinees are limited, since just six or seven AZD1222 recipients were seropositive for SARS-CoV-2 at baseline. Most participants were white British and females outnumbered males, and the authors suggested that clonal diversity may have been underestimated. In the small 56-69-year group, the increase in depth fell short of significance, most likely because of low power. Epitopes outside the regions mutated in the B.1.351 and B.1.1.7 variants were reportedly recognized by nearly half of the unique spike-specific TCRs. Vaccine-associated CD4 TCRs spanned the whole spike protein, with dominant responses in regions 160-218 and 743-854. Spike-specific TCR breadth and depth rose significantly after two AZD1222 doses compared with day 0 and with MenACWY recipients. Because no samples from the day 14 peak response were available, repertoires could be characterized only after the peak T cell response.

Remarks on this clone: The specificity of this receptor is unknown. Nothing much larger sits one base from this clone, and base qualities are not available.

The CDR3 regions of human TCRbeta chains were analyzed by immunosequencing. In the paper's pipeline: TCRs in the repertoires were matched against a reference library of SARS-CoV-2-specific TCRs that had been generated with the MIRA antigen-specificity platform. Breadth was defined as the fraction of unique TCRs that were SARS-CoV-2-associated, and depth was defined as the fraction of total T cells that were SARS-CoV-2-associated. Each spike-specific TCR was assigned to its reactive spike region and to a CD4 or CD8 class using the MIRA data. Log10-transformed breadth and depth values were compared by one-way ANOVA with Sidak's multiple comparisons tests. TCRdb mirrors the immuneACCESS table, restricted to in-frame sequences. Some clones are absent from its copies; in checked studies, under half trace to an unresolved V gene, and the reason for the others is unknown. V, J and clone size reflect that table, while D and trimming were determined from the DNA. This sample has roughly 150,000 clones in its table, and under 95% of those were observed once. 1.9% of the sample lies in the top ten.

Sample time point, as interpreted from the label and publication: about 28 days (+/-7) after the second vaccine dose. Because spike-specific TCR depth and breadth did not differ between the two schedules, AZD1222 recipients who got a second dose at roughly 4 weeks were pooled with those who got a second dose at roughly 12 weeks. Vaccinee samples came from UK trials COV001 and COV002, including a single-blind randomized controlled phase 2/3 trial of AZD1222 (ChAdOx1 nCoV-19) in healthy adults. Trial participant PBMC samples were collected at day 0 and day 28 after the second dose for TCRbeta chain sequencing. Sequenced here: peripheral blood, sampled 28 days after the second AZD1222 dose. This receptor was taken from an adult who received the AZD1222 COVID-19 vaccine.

DNA sequence: TGTGCCAGTAGTACTGAGGGACTAGCGGGAGCCTACGAGCAGTACTTC. This is translated as CASSTEGLAGAYEQYF. The sequence links TRBV19 to TRBJ2-7; TRBD2 lines up with 14 middle nucleotides. Trimmed from V: 4 bases; trimmed from J: 2 bases; junction bases lacking a gene match: 4. Reading the germline V gene (reference sequence) gives CDR1 LNHDA and CDR2 SQIVND. Including cysteine and phenylalanine, the CDR3 has 16 amino acids. Only the CDR3 portion is preserved as DNA: 48 bases, with reading frame beginning at the first base.